A single sample gave rise to the 15 T cell receptor beta chains below, sequenced in a study of T-cell reconstitution after alpha-beta-depleted transplantation in children. Unique molecular identifiers were built into the TCRbeta library. Using its own MiXCR run on the PCR reads, TCRdb lists one record per CDR3 protein. The sample yields hundreds of thousands of distinct CDR3 sequences, approximately 17% seen once. Sequenced material: PBMCs from the stem cell graft donor, taken from the stem cell graft. These receptors all come from a human donor who donated a stem cell graft to a child with acute myeloid leukemia.

In DNA form, the CDR3 reads TGCAGTGCAACAAGGGGGCCCACTGAAGCTTTCTTT. This sequence encodes CSATRGPTEAFF. The chain carries TRBV20-1 and TRBJ1-1; 7 nucleotides line up with TRBD1. Losses at the gene ends were 6 bases for V and 4 bases for J; bases not matched to a gene: 5. The germline V gene encodes CDR1 DFQATT and CDR2 SNEGSKA (reference sequence). This CDR3 spans 12 amino acids.

The chain uses TRBV25-1 and TRBJ2-5; D ambiguous. CDR1 MGHDK and CDR2 SYGVNS come from the germline V gene. CDR3 length: 13 amino acids. The ends were cut back, 6 bases at V and 2 bases at J, with 10 bases in the middle. CDR3 sequence reads: CASRKLLQETQYF. In DNA, the CDR3 is TGTGCCAGCAGGAAACTCTTACAAGAGACCCAGTACTTC. Complete variable domain (other parts from reference TRBV25-1 and TRBJ2-5): EADIYQTPRYLVIGTGKKITLECSQTMGHDKMYWYQQDPGMELHLIHYSYGVNSTEKGDLSSESTVSRIRTEHFPLTLESARPSHTSQYLCASRKLLQETQYFGPGTRLLVL.

This clonotype was recorded at least ten times. V usage is TRBV12-3 or TRBV12-4 and J usage is TRBJ2-7, with a weak D call TRBD2 (5 bases). Trimming shortened V by 1 base and J by 7 bases, and 8 bases separated the two germline ends. CDR3 length equals 12 residues. CDR3 sequence: CASSLVWREQYF. Written as DNA, the CDR3 is TGTGCCAGCAGTTTAGTATGGAGGGAGCAGTACTTC.

In this sample, this clonotype turned up a few times. The chain links TRBV27 to TRBJ2-7, with TRBD1 as a possible D gene (6 bases). CDR1 MNHEY and CDR2 SMNVEV come from the germline V gene (reference sequence). CDR3 length: 13 residues. Trimming shortened V by 3 bases and J by 7 bases, and 13 bases separated the two germline ends. CDR3 loop: CASSLTQGLEQYV. The CDR3 DNA follows: TGTGCCAGCAGTTTGACTCAGGGGTTGGAGCAGTACGTC.

The table lists this clonotype with a few counts. The V gene is TRBV25-1, the J gene TRBJ2-5; D possibly corresponds to TRBD1 (6 bases). V was clipped by 0 bases and J by 5 bases, with 19 bases between them. This CDR3 is 17 amino acids long. Germline V gene data show CDR1 as MGHDK and CDR2 as SYGVNS. The CDR3 loop reads CASSEYLAGARLETQYF. CDR3 sequence (DNA): TGTGCCAGCAGTGAATATTTGGCAGGGGCTCGATTGGAGACCCAGTACTTC. The whole variable domain, remainder taken from reference TRBV25-1 and TRBJ2-5, is EADIYQTPRYLVIGTGKKITLECSQTMGHDKMYWYQQDPGMELHLIHYSYGVNSTEKGDLSSESTVSRIRTEHFPLTLESARPSHTSQYLCASSEYLAGARLETQYFGPGTRLLVL.

The CDR3 region is CASSLSGAPGEKLFF. The CDR3 coding sequence is TGTGCCAGCAGCTTATCGGGGGCTCCGGGTGAAAAACTGTTTTTT. The gene calls are TRBV7-3 and TRBJ1-4; TRBD1 is a possible D gene (6 bases). V lost 2 bases and J lost 7, with 14 bases in between. Germline assignment: CDR1 SGHTA and CDR2 FQGTGA. CDR3 length equals 15 residues.

This clonotype has ten or more counts. The CDR3: CAWSTGQREQFF. In nucleotides, the CDR3 is TGTGCCTGGAGTACAGGACAGCGGGAGCAGTTCTTC. This chain uses TRBV30 with TRBJ2-1; a possible D gene is TRBD1 (6 bases). Germline CDR1 GTSNPN, CDR2 SVGIG (reference sequence). The V and J ends lost 2 bases and 10 bases respectively, with 12 bases between them. The CDR3 has 12 amino acids.

At least ten counts were recorded for this clonotype. This rearrangement joins TRBV20-1 to TRBJ1-5, with 9 bases that match TRBD1. Germline V gives CDR1 DFQATT, CDR2 SNEGSKA (reference sequence). The CDR3 is 12 amino acids. Trimming cost V 5 bases and J 7 bases; bases outside gene matches: 3. CDR3 region: CSAVDRGQPQHF. The CDR3 nucleotides are TGCAGTGCTGTGGACAGGGGACAGCCCCAGCATTTT.

The rearrangement uses TRBV7-2 and TRBJ2-5; no firm D call. This CDR3 has 14 amino acids. CDR1 and CDR2 (germline): SGHTA, FQGNSA. Trimming took 1 base from V and 4 from J, leaving 10 bases between them. CDR3 DNA sequence: TGTGCCAGCAGCTTAGGCGTCTACGCAGAGACCCAGTACTTC. Amino acids: CASSLGVYAETQYF.

The chain has TRBV12-3 or TRBV12-4 and TRBJ2-3, with unresolved D. The CDR3 runs 14 residues. Trimming shortened V by 6 bases and J by 6 bases, and 16 bases separated the two germline ends. CDR3 sequence (DNA): TGTGCCAGCAGCCCCCCCGCTTTTTGGGATACGCAGTATTTT. Amino acids: CASSPPAFWDTQYF.

The chain uses TRBV18 and TRBJ1-2, with D unclear. Germline V gene lookup returns CDR1 KGHSH and CDR2 LQKENI. V was cut by 6 bases and J by 3 bases, with 20 bases left in between. The CDR3 length is 16 residues. This chain's CDR3 is CASSQSAGPAYYGYTF. CDR3 bases: TGTGCCAGCTCTCAGTCCGCAGGCCCAGCGTACTATGGCTACACCTTC.

The chain employs TRBV21-1 and TRBJ2-7. TRBV21-1 is marked as a pseudogene. The CDR3 is made up of 11 amino acids. The CDR3 sequence is CASSNLGEQYV. The DNA of the CDR3 is TGTGCCAGCAGCAACCTAGGCGAGCAGTACGTC.

This clonotype came up many times. The chain carries TRBV12-3 or TRBV12-4 and TRBJ1-5; TRBD1 matches at 7 bases. This CDR3 is built from 14 residues. J lost 4 bases, V lost 3 bases, and 3 bases had no gene match. The CDR3 is CASSFGTVNQPQHF. In nucleotides, the CDR3 is TGTGCCAGCAGTTTTGGGACAGTAAATCAGCCCCAGCATTTT.

J is TRBJ1-2 and V is TRBV7-2; D is unclear. Germline V gene lookup returns CDR1 SGHTA and CDR2 FQGNSA. This CDR3 is 14 amino acids long. V shed 3 bases and J shed 6 bases, with 14 bases lying between them. The CDR3 nucleotides are TGTGCCAGCAGCTTGGGGTCGACCTTAGATGGCTACACCTTC. Translating gives CASSLGSTLDGYTF. The entire variable domain, with the rest obtained from reference TRBV7-2 and TRBJ1-2, is as follows: GAGVSQSPSNKVTEKGKDVELRCDPISGHTALYWYRQSLGQGLEFLIYFQGNSAPDKSGLPSDRFSAERTGGSVSTLTIQRTQQEDSAVYLCASSLGSTLDGYTFGSGTRLTVV.

This clonotype was seen many times. The CDR3 nucleotides read TGTGCCAGCAGCTTGATCCGGGAGGAAAACATTCAGTACTTC. It translates to CASSLIREENIQYF. The chain recombines TRBV11-2 with TRBJ2-4, with 7 bases fitting TRBD2. The CDR3 covers 14 residues. Germline V gene sequence: CDR1 SGHAT, CDR2 FQNNGV. V shed 3 bases, J shed 5 bases, and the junction held 4 bases outside the gene matches.